A selection of T cell receptor beta chains follows, all from one sample in a study of a mutant IDH1 vaccine in newly diagnosed glioma. What these receptors recognize is not known. This table comes from immunoSEQ multiplex PCR, and its TCRdb copy is limited to in-frame clones, with some not included. The table lists 20,000 to 30,000 clones, over 80% of them singletons, with 3.5% to 4% in the top ten. Sequenced here: PBMCs, sampled from a glioma patient whose treatment included an IDH1 peptide vaccine. Every receptor here comes from a man aged 35-49 years with glioma. Some clones in this sample may be carry-over from other donors' samples. The CDR3 runs from the conserved cysteine through the conserved F or W.

V: TRBV6-5; J: TRBJ1-1; CDR3: CATRPAGENTEAFF
V: TRBV5-6; J: TRBJ2-3; CDR3: CASRPPGAGGTDTQYF
V: TRBV19; J: TRBJ2-1; CDR3: CASSISGGSYNEQFF
V: TRBV12-5; J: TRBJ2-3; CDR3: CASGPTGDRTDTQYF
V: TRBV6-5; J: TRBJ2-1; CDR3: CASSKNNEQFF
V: TRBV11-2; J: TRBJ2-7; CDR3: CASQIPHYEQYF
V: TRBV10-2; J: TRBJ1-4; CDR3: CASSEVGQGGEKLFF
V: TRBV30; J: TRBJ1-2; CDR3: CAWRNELGANTF
V: TRBV11-2; J: TRBJ1-2; CDR3: CASSLNFGDIDGYTF
V: TRBV9; J: TRBJ1-1; CDR3: CASSVLGDPNTEAFF
V: TRBV6-6; J: TRBJ2-5; CDR3: CASRAPETQYF
V: TRBV2; J: TRBJ1-1; CDR3: CASLLSGVSEAFF
V: TRBV10-1; J: TRBJ1-1; CDR3: CASSITPNTEAFF
V: TRBV7-2; J: TRBJ1-5; CDR3: CASSLATRSNQPQHF
V: TRBV5-4; J: TRBJ2-2; CDR3: CASSLEGAGSTGELFF
V: TRBV7-2; J: TRBJ2-7; CDR3: CASSGIYEQYF
V: TRBV4-1; J: TRBJ1-5; CDR3: CASSPPVGSLGNQPQHF
V: TRBV7-9; J: TRBJ2-3; CDR3: CASSLVRLAGGPTDTQYF
V: TRBV6-4; J: TRBJ1-2; CDR3: CASRNTMGQAVHGYTF
V: TRBV7-2; J: TRBJ1-4; CDR3: CASSLDRGNEKLFF
V: TRBV19; J: TRBJ1-5; CDR3: CASSPPRAHPNQPQHF
V: TRBV9; J: TRBJ2-2; CDR3: CASSPQLGGLYGELFF
V: TRBV11-2; J: TRBJ1-2; CDR3: CASSLRRDYGYTF
V: TRBV9; J: TRBJ1-5; CDR3: CASSPRLGGPQHF
V: TRBV11-3; J: TRBJ2-3; CDR3: CASSSSWGTDTQYF
V: TRBV6-5; J: TRBJ2-7; CDR3: CASSLTSGAYEQYF
V: TRBV11-2; J: TRBJ1-5; CDR3: CASSLRDQPQHF
V: TRBV9; J: TRBJ1-4; CDR3: CASSVATQDEKLFF
V: TRBV4-3; J: TRBJ1-1; CDR3: CASSQDEVGYSEAFF
V: TRBV10-3; J: TRBJ2-7; CDR3: CAIRPTSGGTYSYEQYF
V: TRBV27; J: TRBJ1-1; CDR3: CASSSQLNTEAFF
V: TRBV7-2; J: TRBJ2-4; CDR3: CASSSVGLDYKNIQYF
V: TRBV25-1; J: TRBJ1-6; CDR3: CASSEWGDSPLHF
V: TRBV5-6; J: TRBJ2-3; CDR3: CASSPNIASTDTQYF
V: TRBV29-1; J: TRBJ2-7; CDR3: CSVEEDTYEQYF
V: TRBV20-1; J: TRBJ2-5; CDR3: CSATPAETQYF
V: TRBV19; J: TRBJ1-5; CDR3: CASTLNSNQPQHF
V: TRBV5-5; J: TRBJ1-3; CDR3: CASSSDQGSGNTIYF
V: TRBV28; J: TRBJ1-3; CDR3: CASSRTGFYGNTIYF
V: TRBV6-5; J: TRBJ1-6; CDR3: CASSLRGGSNSPLHF
V: TRBV6-5; J: TRBJ1-6; CDR3: CASNPTGGTPLHF
V: TRBV6-5; J: .; CDR3: CASTFRPGFYEQYF
V: TRBV7-9; J: TRBJ2-2; CDR3: CASSPSGWRGRNTGELFF
V: TRBV6-6; J: TRBJ1-1; CDR3: CASSRRASEAFF
V: TRBV2; J: TRBJ2-7; CDR3: CASSDWNPPEQYF
V: TRBV18; J: TRBJ1-2; CDR3: CASSPAPPGQERYGYTF